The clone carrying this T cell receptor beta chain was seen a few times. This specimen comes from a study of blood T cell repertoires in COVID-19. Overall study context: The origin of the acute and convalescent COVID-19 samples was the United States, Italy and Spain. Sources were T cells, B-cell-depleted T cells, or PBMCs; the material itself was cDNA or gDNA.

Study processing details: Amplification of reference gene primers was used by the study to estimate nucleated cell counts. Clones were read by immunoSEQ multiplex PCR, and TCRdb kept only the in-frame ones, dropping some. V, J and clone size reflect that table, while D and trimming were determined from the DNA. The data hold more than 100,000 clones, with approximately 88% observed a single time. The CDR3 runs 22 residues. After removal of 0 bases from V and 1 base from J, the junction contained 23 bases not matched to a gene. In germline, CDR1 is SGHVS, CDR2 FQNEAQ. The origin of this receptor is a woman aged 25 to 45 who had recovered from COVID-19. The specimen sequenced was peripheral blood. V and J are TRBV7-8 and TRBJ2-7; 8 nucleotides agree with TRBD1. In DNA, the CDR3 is TGTGCCAGCAGCTTAGCGGGGGGATCTGCAAACTCCGGGACAGGAGGGTCCTACGAGCAGTACTTC. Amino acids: CASSLAGGSANSGTGGSYEQYF.